The 20 T cell receptor beta chains reported below all come from one sample, sequenced in a study of shared clonotypes between healthy human individuals. Some clones are missing from TCRdb's copy, which holds only in-frame ones; the method was immunoSEQ multiplex PCR. The table includes around 330,000 clones, less than 85% detected once. The sequenced sample consisted of memory CD4+ T cells sorted from blood. Subset in this sample: CD45RA-negative fraction. These receptors were collected from a man aged 30 to 39 in good health.

This clone was observed a handful of times. The V call is TRBV7-3, the J call TRBJ2-1, with D tentatively TRBD1 (6 bases). Germline V gene sequence: CDR1 SGHTA, CDR2 FQGTGA. V gave up 5 bases and J gave up 0 bases, with 11 bases separating them. CDR3 length: 15 residues. The CDR3 DNA is TGTGCCAGCAGCGTGGGGGCGAGCTCCTACAATGAGCAGTTCTTC. Its translation: CASSVGASSYNEQFF. The variable domain in full, completed from reference TRBV7-3 and TRBJ2-1, reads GAGVSQTPSNKVTEKGKYVELRCDPISGHTALYWYRQSLGQGPEFLIYFQGTGAADDSGLPNDRFFAVRPEGSVSTLKIQRTERGDSAVYLCASSVGASSYNEQFFGPGTRLTVL.

V gene TRBV28 combines with J gene TRBJ1-3; D may be TRBD1 (6 bases). Germline V gene sequence: CDR1 MDHEN, CDR2 SYDVKM. Trimming removed 8 bases from V and 9 bases from J, with 17 bases in between. The CDR3 loop spans 13 amino acids. DNA of the CDR3: TGTGCCAGCGCCTCCCTTGAGGGGGTCACCATATATTTT. Its protein is CASASLEGVTIYF.

The V call is TRBV27, the J call TRBJ2-1; D possibly corresponds to TRBD1 (6 bases). Germline assignment: CDR1 MNHEY and CDR2 SMNVEV (reference sequence). The CDR3 is made up of 14 amino acids. Trimming shortened V by 3 bases and J by 7 bases, and 13 bases separated the two germline ends. This CDR3 reads CASSFSGANNEQFF. In DNA form, the CDR3 reads TGTGCCAGCAGTTTTTCAGGGGCGAATAATGAGCAGTTCTTC.

The chain uses TRBV5-1 and TRBJ2-7, with TRBD1 matching 7 bases. The CDR3 is 12 residues long. Germline CDR1 reads SGHRS; CDR2 reads YFSETQ. Germline trimming cut 4 bases from V and 3 bases from J; bases unmatched to any gene: 1. The CDR3 sequence is CASSGDSYEQYF. As DNA, the CDR3 is TGCGCCAGCAGCGGGGACAGCTACGAGCAGTACTTC.

V gene TRBV28 combines with J gene TRBJ1-4; TRBD1 agrees at 10 bases. V was clipped by 5 bases and J by 1 base; unmatched bases: 4. The CDR3 is 16 residues long. Germline CDR1 MDHEN, CDR2 SYDVKM. Here the CDR3 reads CASSRQGAQTNEKLFF. For the CDR3, the DNA is TGTGCCAGCAGTAGACAGGGGGCGCAAACTAATGAAAAACTGTTTTTT.

The sample holds a few counts of this clone. The DNA for the CDR3 is TGTGCCAGCGGGTTGATCTACGAGCAGTACTTC. The encoded protein is CASGLIYEQYF. This chain connects TRBV6-1 to TRBJ2-7; D is ambiguous. Looked up from germline, CDR1 is MNHNS and CDR2 is SASEGT. V lost 8 bases, J lost 3 bases, and 8 bases lay in between. This CDR3 contains 11 residues.

The rearrangement uses TRBV5-1 and TRBJ2-5; 9 bases are shared with TRBD2. Trimming removed 4 bases from V and 2 bases from J; junction bases left unmatched: 6. CDR3 length equals 15 residues. CDR1 is SGHRS, CDR2 YFSETQ, per germline. CDR3 nucleotide sequence: TGCGCCAGCAGCGTGGGACTAGCACAACAAGAGACCCAGTACTTC. Residues: CASSVGLAQQETQYF.

The V gene is TRBV6-6, the J gene TRBJ2-7, with D tentatively TRBD2 (5 bases). The germline V and J ends were trimmed by 0 bases and 4 bases, with 13 bases remaining between them. Germline-derived CDR1 and CDR2 are MNHNY and SVGAGI (reference sequence). This CDR3 is 15 amino acids long. The CDR3 is CASSYSRGPGYEQYF. CDR3 nucleotide sequence: TGTGCCAGCAGTTACTCGCGCGGTCCGGGGTACGAGCAGTACTTC.

The J gene is TRBJ1-3, the V gene TRBV11-2; D is perhaps TRBD1 (6 bases). Germline V gives CDR1 SGHAT, CDR2 FQNNGV. This CDR3 has 17 amino acids. Trimming shortened V by 2 bases and J by 4 bases, and 18 bases separated the two germline ends. The CDR3 is CASSLLPGGRLGNTIYF. CDR3 DNA: TGTGCCAGCAGCTTACTACCGGGGGGCAGGTTGGGAAACACCATATATTTT.

This clone was counted between two and nine times. The gene calls are TRBV30 and TRBJ1-5, with 7 bases lining up with TRBD1. The CDR3 totals 15 residues. Germline CDR1 GTSNPN, CDR2 SVGIG (reference sequence). V lost 3 bases, J lost 2 bases, and 7 bases stayed unmatched. CDR3 bases: TGTGCCTGGAGAGGGCAGGGGGTACGCAATCAGCCCCAGCATTTT. It yields the protein CAWRGQGVRNQPQHF.

V and J are TRBV5-1 and TRBJ2-1, with 11 nucleotides matching TRBD2. CDR1 is SGHRS, CDR2 YFSETQ, per germline. The V and J ends lost 2 bases and 5 bases, in that order; junction bases with no gene match: 3. The CDR3 covers 15 residues. The chain's CDR3 is CASSLGTSGDNEQFF. CDR3 in DNA: TGCGCCAGCAGCTTAGGGACTAGCGGAGACAATGAGCAGTTCTTC.

The chain combines TRBV19 with TRBJ2-4, with D tentatively TRBD2 (6 bases). Deletions cut 6 bases from V and 1 base from J, with 13 bases between. In germline, CDR1 is LNHDA, CDR2 SQIVND (reference sequence). The CDR3 is 15 amino acids. CDR3 loop: CASSGRGWAKNIQYF. DNA of the CDR3: TGTGCCAGTAGCGGACGGGGGTGGGCCAAAAACATTCAGTACTTC.

V is TRBV2 and J is TRBJ1-5; TRBD1 might be the D (6 bases). CDR3 size: 14 residues. CDR1 and CDR2 from the germline V gene are SNHLY and FYNNEI. V lost 7 bases and J lost 3, with 13 bases in between. CDR3 loop: CASTGGRLNQPQHF. CDR3 nucleotide sequence: TGTGCCAGCACTGGGGGGCGCCTCAATCAGCCCCAGCATTTT.

The chain joins TRBV6-1 to TRBJ2-3; TRBD2 is a possible D gene (7 bases). Germline V gene sequence: CDR1 MNHNS, CDR2 SASEGT. Trimming removed 2 bases at V and 0 bases at J, with 21 bases between. The CDR3 has 19 residues. The CDR3 here is CASSERGRGGRSSTDTQYF. In nucleotides, the CDR3 is TGTGCCAGCAGTGAAAGAGGAAGGGGGGGCCGATCTAGCACAGATACGCAGTATTTT.

The gene calls are TRBV7-9 and TRBJ1-2; D call uncertain. Trimming pared 3 bases from V and 5 bases from J, leaving 13 bases between. The length of the CDR3 is 14 residues. From germline, CDR1 is SEHNR and CDR2 FQNEAQ (reference sequence). CDR3 protein: CASSLKTLDYGYTF. CDR3 in DNA: TGTGCCAGCAGCTTGAAGACATTAGATTATGGCTACACCTTC. The full variable domain, completed using reference TRBV7-9 and TRBJ1-2, is DTGVSQNPRHKITKRGQNVTFRCDPISEHNRLYWYRQTLGQGPEFLTYFQNEAQLEKSRLLSDRFSAERPKGSFSTLEIQRTEQGDSAMYLCASSLKTLDYGYTFGSGTRLTVV.

The chain recombines TRBV18 with TRBJ2-5; perhaps TRBD1 as D (5 bases). Germline assignment: CDR1 KGHSH and CDR2 LQKENI. This CDR3 spans 13 amino acids. V was shortened by 6 bases and J by 3 bases, with 11 bases between the two germline ends. For the CDR3, the DNA is TGTGCCAGCTCCCAGGACAAAAAAGAGACCCAGTACTTC. Protein product: CASSQDKKETQYF. Full variable domain (remainder filled in from reference TRBV18 and TRBJ2-5): NAGVMQNPRHLVRRRGQEARLRCSPMKGHSHVYWYRQLPEEGLKFMVYLQKENIIDESGMPKERFSAEFPKEGPSILRIQQVVRGDSAAYFCASSQDKKETQYFGPGTRLLVL.

This clone was found many times. The chain carries TRBV28 and TRBJ2-5; 8 nucleotides agree with TRBD2. J lost 2 bases, V lost 6 bases, and 8 bases had no gene match. Germline V CDR1 and CDR2: MDHEN, SYDVKM. This CDR3 is built from 15 residues. CDR3 protein: CASSLRGAGQETQYF. In DNA form, the CDR3 reads TGTGCCAGCAGCCTGCGGGGGGCCGGGCAAGAGACCCAGTACTTC.

The chain joins TRBV18 to TRBJ2-7; 7 nucleotides match TRBD2. The J segment lost 7 bases and the V segment lost 0 bases, leaving 6 bases of the junction unmatched. Germline lookup yields CDR1 KGHSH and CDR2 LQKENI. The CDR3 spans 14 residues. Here the CDR3 reads CASSPPGLEWEQYF. For the CDR3, the DNA is TGTGCCAGCTCACCACCTGGACTAGAGTGGGAGCAGTACTTC.

The chain uses TRBV11-2 and TRBJ2-4; D is unresolved. The ends were cut back, 0 bases at V and 0 bases at J, with 18 bases in the middle. The CDR3 loop spans 19 amino acids. Germline CDR1 and CDR2: SGHAT and FQNNGV. In DNA, the CDR3 is TGTGCCAGCAGCTTAGATCTTATCAAACTAAGGGTAGCCAAAAACATTCAGTACTTC. It is translated as CASSLDLIKLRVAKNIQYF.

The genes are TRBV7-2 and TRBJ2-3, with D unresolved. The ends were cut back, 3 bases at V and 2 bases at J, with 18 bases in the middle. CDR1 is SGHTA and CDR2 is FQGNSA in the germline V gene. CDR3 length: 17 amino acids. The CDR3 loop is CASSFYGYWTHTDTQYF. CDR3 sequence (DNA): TGTGCCAGCAGCTTCTACGGATACTGGACCCACACAGATACGCAGTATTTT.